The 25 T cell receptor beta chains given below trace back to one sample, sequenced in a study of CD8+ T cells in alopecia areata. As to treatment: oral pan-JAK inhibitor, 5-10 mg twice daily. RNA was extracted and reverse transcribed into cDNA as the sequencing template. Produced via immunoSEQ multiplex PCR; TCRdb's table is partial and in-frame only. The sample contains under 150,000 clones, 80% to 90% of which appear only once. The starting material was CD8+ T cells sorted from blood, obtained at week 4, from a patient treated with tofacitinib. The receptor source for this set is a human donor with alopecia areata.

The CDR3 nucleotides read TGCGCCAGCAGCCAAGGAACGCTAGTGCCGGAAGATACGCAGTATTTT. Protein sequence: CASSQGTLVPEDTQYF. The rearrangement joins TRBV4-3 to TRBJ2-3; D not resolved. V was pared by 1 base and J by 5 bases, with 16 bases between. The CDR3 spans 16 residues. In germline, CDR1 is LGHNA, CDR2 YSLEER.

The chain uses TRBV6-5 and TRBJ1-5; 8 bases align to TRBD1. The germline V gene has CDR1 MNHEY and CDR2 SVGAGI. This CDR3 has 16 residues. The ends lost 2 bases at V and 5 bases at J; junction bases unmatched: 8. The CDR3 DNA is TGTGCCAGCAGTTACGAGACAGGGGAGAGAGATCAGCCCCAGCATTTT. This translates into CASSYETGERDQPQHF.

This chain links TRBV4-3 with TRBJ2-1; 7 nucleotides agree with TRBD2. Germline V CDR1 and CDR2: LGHNA, YSLEER. The CDR3 sequence is 18 residues long. J lost 5 bases, V lost 4 bases, and 17 bases had no gene match. This CDR3 reads CASSPTWSSGGLHNEQFF. The DNA of the CDR3 is TGCGCCAGCAGCCCAACATGGTCGTCGGGGGGATTGCACAATGAGCAGTTCTTC.

The chain employs TRBV11-2 and TRBJ1-2, with a possible D match to TRBD1 (6 bases). V was trimmed by 1 base and J by 2 bases, leaving 14 bases between them. In germline, CDR1 is SGHAT, CDR2 FQNNGV. This CDR3 is 16 amino acids long. CDR3 region: CASSLVETGGNYGYTF. The CDR3 nucleotides are TGTGCCAGCAGCTTAGTTGAGACAGGAGGAAACTATGGCTACACCTTC.

The rearrangement uses TRBV5-6 and TRBJ2-7, with D possibly being TRBD1 (6 bases). From germline, CDR1 is SGHDT and CDR2 YYEEEE. V was cut by 3 bases and J by 4 bases, with 14 bases left in between. This CDR3 contains 14 residues. CDR3 region: CASSYRQALYEQYF. CDR3 coding DNA: TGTGCCAGCAGCTATAGACAGGCTCTATACGAGCAGTACTTC.

The sample holds many counts of this clone. The rearrangement joins TRBV11-2 to TRBJ2-4; no reliable D call. Trimming pared 1 base from V and 0 bases from J, leaving 4 bases between. Germline V lookup: CDR1 SGHAT, CDR2 FQNNGV. The CDR3 is made up of 14 amino acids. CDR3 sequence (DNA): TGTGCCAGCAGCTTAGCACTAGCCAAAAACATTCAGTACTTC. It yields the protein CASSLALAKNIQYF.

This rearrangement joins TRBV19 to TRBJ2-1; 11 bases fit TRBD2. With V trimmed by 1 base and J by 9 bases, 5 bases remained unmatched. This CDR3 comprises 15 residues. Germline loops: CDR1 LNHDA, CDR2 SQIVND (reference sequence). The CDR3 DNA reads as TGTGCCAGTAGTATAGCGGCTAGCGGGGGGTTTGAGCAGTTCTTC. It is translated as CASSIAASGGFEQFF.

J is TRBJ2-1 and V is TRBV29-1, with 8 bases identical to TRBD2. This CDR3 comprises 16 residues. J lost 7 bases, V lost 7 bases, and 18 bases had no gene match. Germline assignment: CDR1 SQVTM and CDR2 ANQGSEA. The DNA for the CDR3 is TGCAGCGCCCCCGACTGGGCGGGGGGACTCTCTAATGAGCAGTTCTTC. It is translated as CSAPDWAGGLSNEQFF.

The chain recombines TRBV13 with TRBJ2-3; D remains ambiguous. The CDR3 spans 14 residues. V dropped 3 bases and J dropped 5 bases, with 12 bases sitting between them. Germline CDR1 reads PRHDT; CDR2 reads FYEKMQ (reference sequence). The CDR3 region has the DNA TGTGCCAGCAGCTTGGGTCTATCCGTAGATACGCAGTATTTT. Encoded protein: CASSLGLSVDTQYF. Based on the CDR3 plus reference TRBV13 and TRBJ2-3, the full variable domain is AAGVIQSPRHLIKEKRETATLKCYPIPRHDTVYWYQQGPGQDPQFLISFYEKMQSDKGSIPDRFSAQQFSDYHSELNMSSLELGDSALYFCASSLGLSVDTQYFGPGTRLTVL.

The rearrangement links TRBV29-1 to TRBJ2-7, with 10 bases aligning to TRBD1. Trimming cost V 6 bases and J 11 bases; bases outside gene matches: 10. CDR3 length: 12 amino acids. Germline V gene sequence: CDR1 SQVTM, CDR2 ANQGSEA. As DNA, the CDR3 is TGCAGCGTCTTTCCCGGGACAGGGGTGGAGTACTTC. Its translation: CSVFPGTGVEYF.

This clone showed up just a few times. The chain employs TRBV11-2 and TRBJ2-4; D is unresolved. The CDR3 has 17 amino acids. Per the germline V gene, CDR1 is SGHAT and CDR2 is FQNNGV. Trimming shortened V by 3 bases and J by 0 bases, and 15 bases separated the two germline ends. Here the CDR3 reads CASSFPNFALAKNIQYF. DNA of the CDR3: TGTGCCAGCAGCTTCCCTAACTTCGCCCTAGCCAAAAACATTCAGTACTTC.

This chain connects TRBV7-2 to TRBJ1-1, with D uncertain. The CDR3 is 14 residues long. V lost 5 bases and J lost 4, with 14 bases in between. Germline V lookup: CDR1 SGHTA, CDR2 FQGNSA. DNA for the CDR3: TGTGCCAGCAGCCCTTGGACGGCGGGCACTGAAGCTTTCTTT. This encodes CASSPWTAGTEAFF.

The genes are TRBV7-8 and TRBJ1-2; D gene unclear. This CDR3 spans 15 amino acids. Trimming stripped 5 bases from V and 7 bases from J, with 20 bases between. Per germline, CDR1 SGHVS and CDR2 FQNEAQ. The CDR3 region is CASSPSAGPSGGYTF. Written as DNA, the CDR3 is TGTGCCAGCAGCCCGAGTGCGGGCCCATCGGGTGGCTACACCTTC. The full variable domain, its missing parts supplied by reference TRBV7-8 and TRBJ1-2, is GAGVSQSPRYKVAKRGQDVALRCDPISGHVSLFWYQQALGQGPEFLTYFQNEAQLDKSGLPSDRFFAERPEGSVSTLKIQRTQQEDSAVYLCASSPSAGPSGGYTFGSGTRLTVV.

This chain joins TRBV27 and TRBJ2-7; 11 bases map to TRBD2. This CDR3 spans 15 amino acids. Losses at the gene ends were 5 bases for V and 0 bases for J; bases not matched to a gene: 3. Germline-derived CDR1 and CDR2 are MNHEY and SMNVEV (reference sequence). CDR3 amino acids: CASSPTSGGSYEQYF. CDR3 bases: TGTGCCAGCAGTCCTACTAGCGGGGGCTCCTACGAGCAGTACTTC.

The gene calls are TRBV7-9 and TRBJ2-2, with TRBD1 identical over 7 bases. This CDR3 has 16 residues. Germline assignment: CDR1 SEHNR and CDR2 FQNEAQ (reference sequence). After removal of 7 bases from V and 2 bases from J, the junction contained 10 bases not matched to a gene. CDR3 DNA: TGTGCCAGCAACCCCCTCGGGACAGCCAACACCGGGGAGCTGTTTTTT. Amino acid sequence: CASNPLGTANTGELFF.

This clone was counted only a few times. This chain connects TRBV4-3 to TRBJ2-7; 7 bases agree with TRBD1. V lost 1 base, J lost 1 base, and 4 bases stayed unmatched. CDR1 and CDR2 (germline): LGHNA, YSLEER. This CDR3 spans 15 amino acids. Here the CDR3 DNA reads TGCGCCAGCAGCCAAGGACAGGGATGGTCCTACGAGCAGTACTTC. Its protein is CASSQGQGWSYEQYF.

Only a few counts were recorded for this clone. V gene TRBV7-9 combines with J gene TRBJ2-3; no reliable D call. V lost 5 bases to trimming and J lost 4 bases, with 10 bases between them. Germline lookup yields CDR1 SEHNR and CDR2 FQNEAQ (reference sequence). The CDR3 totals 13 residues. The CDR3, as DNA: TGTGCCAGCAGCAAAAGAGGCCCAGATACGCAGTATTTT. This sequence encodes CASSKRGPDTQYF.

The CDR3 DNA reads as TGTGCCAGCAGTGGGATAGCGGGGGGGTTTTACGAGCAGTACTTC. Amino acids: CASSGIAGGFYEQYF. The chain uses TRBV2 and TRBJ2-7; 11 bases align to TRBD2. The CDR3 spans 15 residues. V gave up 4 bases and J gave up 4 bases; unmatched junction bases: 6. Per germline, CDR1 SNHLY and CDR2 FYNNEI.

The chain joins TRBV9 to TRBJ2-6; D perhaps matches TRBD1 (5 bases). V dropped 4 bases and J dropped 0 bases, with 14 bases sitting between them. This CDR3 is built from 17 residues. In germline, CDR1 is SGDLS, CDR2 YYNGEE. The CDR3 bases are TGTGCCAGCAGCCCCCGACAGATCCTCTCTGGGGCCAACGTCCTGACTTTC. Residues: CASSPRQILSGANVLTF.

The chain uses TRBV19 and TRBJ2-1; 12 bases fit TRBD2. The junction had 3 bases not matched to a gene; V was cut back by 2 bases and J by 7 bases. Germline CDR1 LNHDA, CDR2 SQIVND (reference sequence). The CDR3 runs 15 residues. Here the CDR3 DNA reads TGTGCCAGTAGTATAACTAGCGGGGGGCCGAATGAGCAGTTCTTC. Its protein is CASSITSGGPNEQFF. The entire variable domain, with the rest obtained from reference TRBV19 and TRBJ2-1, is as follows: DGGITQSPKYLFRKEGQNVTLSCEQNLNHDAMYWYRQDPGQGLRLIYYSQIVNDFQKGDIAEGYSVSREKKESFPLTVTSAQKNPTAFYLCASSITSGGPNEQFFGPGTRLTVL.

The gene calls are TRBV7-8 and TRBJ1-5, with TRBD1 as a possible D gene (6 bases). The CDR3 is 16 residues long. Per germline, CDR1 SGHVS and CDR2 FQNEAQ. V gave up 5 bases and J gave up 0 bases, with 14 bases separating them. The CDR3 DNA is TGTGCCAGCAGCCCTATCCGGACAGCTAGCAATCAGCCCCAGCATTTT. Protein sequence: CASSPIRTASNQPQHF. Full variable domain (rest looked up from reference TRBV7-8 and TRBJ1-5): GAGVSQSPRYKVAKRGQDVALRCDPISGHVSLFWYQQALGQGPEFLTYFQNEAQLDKSGLPSDRFFAERPEGSVSTLKIQRTQQEDSAVYLCASSPIRTASNQPQHFGDGTRLSIL.

This clone has only a few counts. The rearrangement uses TRBV29-1 and TRBJ2-2; 7 positions agree with TRBD1. Germline loops: CDR1 SQVTM, CDR2 ANQGSEA. The CDR3 extends over 13 amino acids. The V and J ends lost 7 bases and 2 bases, in that order; junction bases with no gene match: 4. CDR3 protein: CSARDSNTGELFF. The CDR3 region has the DNA TGCAGCGCCCGGGACAGCAACACCGGGGAGCTGTTTTTT.

The rearrangement joins TRBV7-9 to TRBJ2-2, with D uncertain. Trimming took off 6 bases at V and 3 bases at J, with 14 bases between the two ends. Germline CDR1 and CDR2: SEHNR and FQNEAQ (reference sequence). CDR3 length: 15 amino acids. CDR3 region: CASSFWNQDTGELFF. The CDR3, as DNA: TGTGCCAGCAGTTTTTGGAATCAGGACACCGGGGAGCTGTTTTTT.

This sequence joins TRBV6-5 and TRBJ2-1; D remains ambiguous. This CDR3 is 16 amino acids long. The germline V gene encodes CDR1 MNHEY and CDR2 SVGAGI. The V and J ends lost 0 bases and 1 base respectively, with 10 bases between them. CDR3 DNA sequence: TGTGCCAGCAGTTACTCTCGTGCTAGTTCCTACAATGAGCAGTTCTTC. Protein product: CASSYSRASSYNEQFF.

This chain uses TRBV7-6 with TRBJ2-1; possibly TRBD1 or TRBD2 for D (5 bases each). The germline V gene has CDR1 SGHVS and CDR2 FNYEAQ. This CDR3 contains 18 residues. V lost 5 bases to trimming and J lost 0 bases, with 20 bases between them. CDR3 DNA: TGTGCCAGCAGCCCGACGCACCGGGGCCCACTCTCCTACAATGAGCAGTTCTTC. Encoded protein: CASSPTHRGPLSYNEQFF.